Below are 26 T cell receptor beta chains sequenced from a single sample in a study of post-analysis software for immune sequencing data. General observations from the study: Compared with controls, patients had more of about five TRBV segments, including TRBV5-6, TRBV5-1 and TRBV20-1.

Their specific antigens are unknown. Tagging with unique molecular identifiers was a feature of the TCR beta cDNA libraries. TCRdb independently ran MiXCR on the PCR reads; one entry per CDR3 protein. The data hold hundreds of thousands of distinct CDR3 sequences, with less than 35% observed a single time. Specimen: blood. Source of these receptors: a girl aged 5-17 years with multiple sclerosis.

J is TRBJ1-5 and V is TRBV12-3 or TRBV12-4; D ambiguous. The CDR3 sequence is 14 residues long. The germline V and J ends were trimmed by 1 base and 5 bases, with 9 bases remaining between them. CDR3 DNA: TGTGCCAGCAGTTTAGAAGGTGAGGATCAGCCCCAGCATTTT. Translating gives CASSLEGEDQPQHF.

V usage is TRBV27 and J usage is TRBJ2-1; TRBD1 matches at 10 bases. Germline V CDR1 and CDR2: MNHEY, SMNVEV (reference sequence). Unmatched junction bases numbered 13, after V lost 6 bases and J lost 8 bases. The CDR3 loop spans 16 amino acids. The CDR3 spells CASRPLPGQGYYEQFF. For the CDR3, the DNA is TGTGCCAGCAGACCGTTACCGGGACAGGGGTATTATGAGCAGTTCTTC.

The chain is built from TRBV6-1 and TRBJ1-1; 8 nucleotides line up with TRBD1. From germline, CDR1 is MNHNS and CDR2 SASEGT. V gave up 3 bases and J gave up 5 bases; unmatched junction bases: 5. The CDR3 sequence is 14 residues long. The CDR3 loop reads CASSEQGALTEAFF. The CDR3 DNA follows: TGTGCCAGCAGTGAGCAGGGGGCGCTTACTGAAGCTTTCTTT.

This clonotype has at least ten counts. The chain recombines TRBV20-1 with TRBJ2-7; a possible D gene is TRBD1 (5 bases). The CDR3 is made up of 13 amino acids. From germline, CDR1 is DFQATT and CDR2 SNEGSKA (reference sequence). V was shortened by 3 bases and J by 0 bases, with 9 bases between the two germline ends. The CDR3 nucleotides read TGCAGTGCTAGCAGGGCGAGCTCCTACGAGCAGTACTTC. Protein product: CSASRASSYEQYF.

The chain carries TRBV9 and TRBJ1-4, with TRBD1 as a possible D gene (5 bases). The CDR3 contains 14 residues. Germline V gene lookup returns CDR1 SGDLS and CDR2 YYNGEE. The V gene lost 3 bases and the J gene lost 7 bases, with 13 bases spanning the gap. The CDR3 sequence: CASSAGLLGEKLFF. The CDR3 DNA sequence: TGTGCCAGCAGCGCGGGACTCCTCGGTGAAAAACTGTTTTTT.

This clonotype occurred a few times. The chain couples TRBV11-1 to TRBJ2-7; TRBD2 matches 7 bases. Germline-derived CDR1 and CDR2 are SGHAT and FQDESV (reference sequence). This CDR3 comprises 14 residues. Trimming cost V 5 bases and J 3 bases; bases outside gene matches: 7. CDR3 protein: CASSPLPGGYEQYF. CDR3 DNA sequence: TGTGCCAGCAGCCCGCTTCCGGGGGGCTACGAGCAGTACTTC.

This clonotype was picked up one time. The V gene is TRBV12-3 or TRBV12-4, the J gene TRBJ1-5; D is uncertain. V gave up 3 bases and J gave up 9 bases, with 12 bases separating them. CDR3 length: 13 residues. The CDR3 here is CASSLAGDTPQHF. CDR3 DNA: TGTGCCAGCAGTTTGGCCGGCGATACGCCCCAGCATTTT.

This sequence joins TRBV7-2 and TRBJ2-1; 9 bases match TRBD2. The CDR3 has 16 residues. CDR1 SGHTA and CDR2 FQGNSA come from the germline V gene. J gave up 9 bases and V 1 base, and 10 bases lay outside the gene matches. The CDR3 DNA reads TGTGCCAGCAGCTTAGGGGGGACTAGCATGGCAAGTGAGCAGTTCTTC. Translated, it gives CASSLGGTSMASEQFF.

The chain recombines TRBV20-1 with TRBJ1-1; TRBD1 is a possible D gene (5 bases). With 5 bases removed from V and 1 base from J, the gap between germline ends came to 14 bases. CDR3 size: 14 residues. Per germline, CDR1 DFQATT and CDR2 SNEGSKA (reference sequence). As DNA, the CDR3 is TGCAGTGCTGGGGCCCCTACAGAGAACACTGAAGCTTTCTTT. It codes for CSAGAPTENTEAFF.

The rearrangement joins TRBV12-3 or TRBV12-4 to TRBJ1-1; TRBD1 matches at 8 bases. The CDR3 is made up of 12 amino acids. The V segment lost 0 bases and the J segment 12 bases; nucleotides outside the gene matches: 3. The CDR3 DNA sequence: TGTGCCAGCAGTTTAGCGGGGACAGGAACTTTCTTT. It yields the protein CASSLAGTGTFF.

This clonotype came up a few times. V is TRBV7-2 and J is TRBJ2-1, with D unclear. Trimming pared 1 base from V and 2 bases from J, leaving 6 bases between. The germline V gene encodes CDR1 SGHTA and CDR2 FQGNSA. CDR3 length: 14 residues. This CDR3 is CASSLDPPYNEQFF. CDR3 sequence (DNA): TGTGCCAGCAGCTTAGACCCCCCCTACAATGAGCAGTTCTTC.

The V and J genes are TRBV7-2 and TRBJ2-7; no clear D gene. The CDR3 is 15 amino acids. The V end was cut by 1 base, the J end by 2 bases, with 12 bases between. Per germline, CDR1 SGHTA and CDR2 FQGNSA. CDR3 DNA sequence: TGTGCCAGCAGCTTAGAGCTGGGCAGTGCCTACGAGCAGTACTTC. It is translated as CASSLELGSAYEQYF.

Notes on this clonotype: Without the conserved terminal phenylalanine or tryptophan, this CDR3 likely stems from a read error. The V and J genes are TRBV12-3 or TRBV12-4 and TRBJ2-3; TRBD2 matches at 8 bases. The CDR3 totals 14 residues. V lost 1 base, J lost 6 bases, and 3 bases stayed unmatched. The CDR3 coding sequence is TGTGCCAGCAGTTTAGGTAGCGGGGCGGATACGCAGTATTCT. Protein product: CASSLGSGADTQYS.

Details on this clonotype: Its ends do not fully match the called genes, so a read error is possible. The chain combines TRBV11-2 with TRBJ2-7, with D maybe TRBD2 (5 bases). The CDR3 has 14 amino acids. CDR1 and CDR2 from the germline V gene are SGHAT and FQNNGV. In nucleotides, the CDR3 is TGTGCCAGCAGCTTAGTGTTTGGCGGGTACGAGCGGTACTTC. It is translated as CASSLVFGGYERYF.

In this sample, this clonotype turned up a few times. The chain uses TRBV12-3 or TRBV12-4 and TRBJ1-2, with D perhaps matching TRBD1 (6 bases). The CDR3 runs 14 residues. The germline V and J ends were trimmed by 1 base and 5 bases, with 11 bases remaining between them. The CDR3 loop is CASSLGSGAYGYTF. In DNA, the CDR3 is TGTGCCAGCAGTTTAGGGTCAGGGGCGTATGGCTACACCTTC.

The J gene is TRBJ1-1, the V gene TRBV12-3 or TRBV12-4; tentative D call: TRBD1 (5 bases). Trimming removed 1 base from V and 10 bases from J, with 13 bases in between. The CDR3 has 13 amino acids. The CDR3 DNA follows: TGTGCCAGCAGTTTAGTTGTGCGGGGGAGAGCTTTCTTT. Translated, it gives CASSLVVRGRAFF.

This clonotype was counted between two and nine times. The rearrangement links TRBV7-2 to TRBJ1-4, with a possible D match to TRBD1 (6 bases). This CDR3 has 16 residues. V gave up 1 base and J gave up 0 bases, with 9 bases separating them. Germline CDR1 SGHTA, CDR2 FQGNSA. The CDR3 here is CASSLEGVATNEKLFF. The CDR3 DNA reads TGTGCCAGCAGCTTAGAGGGGGTAGCAACTAATGAAAAACTGTTTTTT.

This clonotype was recorded a few times. V and J are TRBV2 and TRBJ1-5; D gene uncertain. Per the germline V gene, CDR1 is SNHLY and CDR2 is FYNNEI. Trimming shortened V by 4 bases and J by 4 bases, and 11 bases separated the two germline ends. The CDR3 has 14 residues. The CDR3 DNA is TGTGCCAGCAGTGTGGAAGGCCGGAATCAGCCCCAGCATTTT. Protein sequence: CASSVEGRNQPQHF.

V is TRBV5-6 and J is TRBJ2-7, with 8 bases matching TRBD1. CDR3 length equals 15 residues. Germline CDR1 reads SGHDT; CDR2 reads YYEEEE. The V segment lost 3 bases and the J segment 5 bases; nucleotides outside the gene matches: 10. The CDR3 spells CASSSGQGLPDEQYF. The CDR3, as DNA: TGTGCCAGCAGCTCCGGACAGGGCCTTCCTGACGAGCAGTACTTC.

This chain joins TRBV15 and TRBJ1-4; D gene unclear. The V end was cut by 1 base, the J end by 2 bases, with 5 bases between. The V gene's germline CDR1 is LNHNV and CDR2 YYDKDF (reference sequence). The CDR3 runs 14 residues. The CDR3 DNA reads TGTGCCACCAGCAGAGCACCTACTAATGAAAAACTGTTTTTT. Its protein is CATSRAPTNEKLFF.

This clonotype showed up just a few times. The chain couples TRBV27 to TRBJ2-1; 9 positions match TRBD2. The CDR3 consists of 17 residues. Germline values: CDR1 MNHEY, CDR2 SMNVEV (reference sequence). The trim removed 2 bases at V and 4 bases at J, leaving 9 bases unmatched. This CDR3 reads CASSLNPSGGLYNEQFF. As DNA, the CDR3 is TGTGCCAGCAGTTTAAATCCCAGCGGGGGGCTATACAATGAGCAGTTCTTC.

The chain recombines TRBV5-1 with TRBJ1-4; TRBD1 matches at 8 bases. This CDR3 region has 14 residues. CDR1 is SGHRS and CDR2 is YFSETQ in the germline V gene. Trimming at V came to 4 bases and at J to 8 bases, leaving 7 bases not matched to a gene. The CDR3 bases are TGCGCCAGCAGCCCGGGGACAGGCTGGGAAAAACTGTTTTTT. Its translation: CASSPGTGWEKLFF. Using reference TRBV5-1 and TRBJ1-4 for the parts outside the CDR3, the full variable domain is KAGVTQTPRYLIKTRGQQVTLSCSPISGHRSVSWYQQTPGQGLQFLFEYFSETQRNKGNFPGRFSGRQFSNSRSEMNVSTLELGDSALYLCASSPGTGWEKLFFGSGTQLSVL.

The chain uses TRBV11-2 and TRBJ2-3; TRBD1 or TRBD2 may be the D gene (5 bases each). Germline V lookup: CDR1 SGHAT, CDR2 FQNNGV. CDR3 length: 17 amino acids. V lost 5 bases, J lost 0 bases, and 18 bases lay in between. The chain's CDR3 is CASSPLTGRPSTDTQYF. In DNA form, the CDR3 reads TGTGCCAGCAGCCCCCTGACGGGGCGACCTAGCACAGATACGCAGTATTTT.

The chain uses TRBV20-1 and TRBJ2-5; TRBD2 agrees at 9 bases. V gave up 3 bases and J gave up 5 bases; unmatched junction bases: 10. The germline V gene has CDR1 DFQATT and CDR2 SNEGSKA (reference sequence). The CDR3 is made up of 15 amino acids. The CDR3, as DNA: TGCAGTGCTAGCATTATAGCGGGGGTTTCGGAGACCCAGTACTTC. Amino acid sequence: CSASIIAGVSETQYF.

V and J are TRBV12-3 or TRBV12-4 and TRBJ2-1, with 7 positions matching TRBD2. V lost 8 bases to trimming and J lost 5 bases; unmatched junction nucleotides: 9. CDR3 length equals 14 residues. The CDR3 nucleotides read TGTGCCAGCTCAGCGGGAATGTACCACAATGAGCAGTTCTTC. It translates to CASSAGMYHNEQFF.

The V gene is TRBV9, the J gene TRBJ1-1, with no clear D. Germline CDR1 reads SGDLS; CDR2 reads YYNGEE. Deletions cut 4 bases from V and 3 bases from J, with 16 bases between. This CDR3 contains 15 residues. The CDR3 here is CASSPPGYGDTEAFF. In nucleotides, the CDR3 is TGTGCCAGCAGCCCACCGGGGTACGGGGACACTGAAGCTTTCTTT.